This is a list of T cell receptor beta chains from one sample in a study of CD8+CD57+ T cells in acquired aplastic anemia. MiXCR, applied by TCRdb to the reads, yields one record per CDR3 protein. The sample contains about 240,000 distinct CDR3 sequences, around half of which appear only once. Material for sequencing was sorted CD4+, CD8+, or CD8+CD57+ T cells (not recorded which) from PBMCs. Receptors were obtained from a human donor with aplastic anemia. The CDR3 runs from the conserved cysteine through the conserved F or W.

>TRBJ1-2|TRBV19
CASSISHGYTF
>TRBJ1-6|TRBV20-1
CSARVDSSYNSPLHF
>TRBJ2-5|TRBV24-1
CATRAGFGTQYF
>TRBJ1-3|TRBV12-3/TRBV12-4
CASSPHPSGNTIYF
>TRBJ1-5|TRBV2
CASSEWWDRRNQPQHF
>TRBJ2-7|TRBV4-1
CASSQDFGGYEQYF
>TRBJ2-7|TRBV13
CASSGRDYLPHGQYF
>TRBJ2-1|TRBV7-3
CASSIGGTARNEQFF
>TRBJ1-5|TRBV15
CATSREGQGTQPQHF
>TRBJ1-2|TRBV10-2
CASRNSSRDGYTF
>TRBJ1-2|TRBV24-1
CATSDGRDYGYTF
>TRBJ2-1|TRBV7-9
CASSSRDSTYNEQFF
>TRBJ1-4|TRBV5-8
CASSWDRGEELFF
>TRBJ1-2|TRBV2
CASSLRGQNYGYTF
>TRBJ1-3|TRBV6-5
CASSVNRGNTIYF